This T cell receptor (beta chain) is drawn from a study of OX40 agonist ivuxolimab in advanced cancers. This CDR3 is built from 15 residues. The germline V gene encodes CDR1 MGHRA and CDR2 YSYEKL. The V end lost 5 bases, the J end lost 0 bases, and 13 bases lay between the germline ends. Generated by immunoSEQ multiplex PCR, the TCRdb table keeps only in-frame clones and is missing some. The table has around 30,000 clones, less than 95% seen once. A history of autoimmune disease or systemic immunosuppression excluded patients. The clonotype comes from an adult with an advanced solid tumor such as melanoma, head and neck, liver or kidney cancer. This rearrangement joins TRBV4-1 to TRBJ1-1, with TRBD1 as a possible D gene (5 bases). The sequences come from CD4+ or CD8+ T cells sorted from blood, collected in a trial of the OX40 agonist ivuxolimab. The CDR3 region is CASSVGADMNTEAFF. CDR3 DNA sequence: TGCGCCAGCAGCGTCGGGGCCGACATGAACACTGAAGCTTTCTTT.